This T cell receptor (beta chain) was sequenced for a study of blood T cell repertoires in COVID-19. Across the whole study: From T cells, B-cell-depleted T cells, or PBMCs came the material, which was cDNA or gDNA.

In the authors' workflow: For nucleated cells, counts were estimated from reference gene primer amplification. This table comes from immunoSEQ multiplex PCR, and its TCRdb copy is limited to in-frame clones, with some not included. That table is the source of V, J and clone size, and D and trimming were worked out from the DNA. The sample holds roughly 90,000 clones, more than 75% seen once. CDR1 is MDHEN and CDR2 is SYDVKM in the germline V gene. Losses at the gene ends were 3 bases for V and 4 bases for J; bases not matched to a gene: 5. The CDR3 is 14 amino acids. The chain couples TRBV28 to TRBJ2-7; 8 nucleotides match TRBD1. The TCR originated in a human donor in a cohort sampled during active COVID-19. What was sequenced was peripheral blood. CDR3: CASSFGTGTYEQYF. CDR3 DNA sequence: TGTGCCAGCAGTTTTGGGACAGGAACATACGAGCAGTACTTC.